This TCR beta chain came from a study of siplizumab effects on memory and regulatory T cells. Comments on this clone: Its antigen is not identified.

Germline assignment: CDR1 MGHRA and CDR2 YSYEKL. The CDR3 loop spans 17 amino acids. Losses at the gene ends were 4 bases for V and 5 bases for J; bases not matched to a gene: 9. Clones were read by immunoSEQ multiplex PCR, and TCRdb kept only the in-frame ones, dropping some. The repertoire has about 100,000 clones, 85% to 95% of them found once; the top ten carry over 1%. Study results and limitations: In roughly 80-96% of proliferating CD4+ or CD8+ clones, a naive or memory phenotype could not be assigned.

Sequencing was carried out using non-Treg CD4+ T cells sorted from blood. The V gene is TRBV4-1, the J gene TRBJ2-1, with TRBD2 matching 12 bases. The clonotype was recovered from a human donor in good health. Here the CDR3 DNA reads TGCGCCAGCAGCCTCAGACTAGCGGGAGTGGTACACAATGAGCAGTTCTTC. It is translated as CASSLRLAGVVHNEQFF.